This T cell receptor (beta chain) was recovered during a study of blood T cell repertoires in COVID-19. About the study: Sites in the United States, Italy and Spain provided acute and convalescent COVID-19 samples.

Trimming stripped 8 bases from V and 7 bases from J, with 18 bases between. Germline V CDR1 and CDR2: SGHNT, YENEEA. This CDR3 spans 13 amino acids. Here immunoSEQ multiplex PCR was the method, and the copy in TCRdb shows in-frame clones only, minus some. This sample has about 40,000 clones, with roughly 93% found just once. Material: peripheral blood. V gene TRBV11-3 combines with J gene TRBJ2-7; possible D gene TRBD2, 5 bases. The source is a man aged 50-59 years with active COVID-19. The CDR3 sequence: CASSGSVVGEQYF. CDR3 in DNA: TGTGCCAGCTCGGGGAGCGTCGTGGGGGAGCAGTACTTC.